The present T cell receptor (beta chain) was sequenced within a study of spatial heterogeneity in lung cancer. Overall study context: The count of detected beta-chain sequences consistently exceeded that of alpha-chain sequences. A unique TCR and UMI combination showed up more than ten times in raw reads, on average. Overall study findings and caveats: Compared with follow-up, resection was when ubiquitous expanded tumor TCRs appeared in blood more.

Germline loops: CDR1 MNHEY, CDR2 SVGEGT. The CDR3 length is 14 residues. V lost 6 bases to trimming and J lost 3 bases; unmatched junction nucleotides: 6. On this clonotype itself: The antigen remains unidentified.

Unique molecular identifiers, one per molecule, were present on every TCR cDNA molecule. TCRdb independently ran MiXCR on the 5' RACE reads; one entry per CDR3 protein. Of some 110,000 distinct CDR3 sequences detected, less than 15% appear once; the ten largest clones hold approximately 17%. Documented time point: blood at routine non-recurrence follow-up after resection. The study sequenced unsorted whole RNA from tumor, nontumor lung or frozen PBMC. Sequencing was performed on PBMCs, taken at follow-up. The clonotype comes from a male donor with early-stage non-small cell lung cancer. The rearrangement uses TRBV6-2 or TRBV6-3 and TRBJ2-7, with 9 bases identical to TRBD1. The CDR3 bases are TGTGCCAGCAGCCCGGACAGGGGTCACTACGAGCAGTACTTC. Encoded protein: CASSPDRGHYEQYF.